Below are 29 T cell receptor beta chains sequenced from a single sample in a study of blood T cell repertoires in COVID-19. Profiled with immunoSEQ multiplex PCR; TCRdb holds only in-frame clones, not every one. The table lists approximately 470,000 clones, roughly nine tenths of them singletons. Sequenced: PBMCs or T cells enriched from blood (not recorded which). All receptors derive from a young woman who had recovered from COVID-19.

This chain links TRBV5-8 with TRBJ1-5; TRBD1 matches 7 bases. In germline, CDR1 is SGHTS, CDR2 YDEGEE. The ends lost 5 bases at V and 3 bases at J; junction bases unmatched: 5. The CDR3 has 14 amino acids. CDR3 protein: CASRVGQNNQPQHF. The DNA for the CDR3 is TGTGCCAGCAGAGTGGGACAGAACAATCAGCCCCAGCATTTT.

The chain joins TRBV18 to TRBJ2-1; D is unclear. This CDR3 has 16 amino acids. CDR1 and CDR2 (germline): KGHSH, LQKENI. Between the trimmed V and J ends, which lost 0 bases and 0 bases, there was a span of 9 bases. This CDR3 is CASSPPQLSSYNEQFF. The CDR3 DNA reads TGTGCCAGCTCACCACCCCAACTGAGCTCCTACAATGAGCAGTTCTTC.

CDR3 DNA sequence: TGTGCCAGACCCCACAGGGACGCAAGTAATTCACCCCTCCACTTT. Translation gives CARPHRDASNSPLHF. The chain joins TRBV15 to TRBJ1-6; D may be TRBD1 (6 bases). The CDR3 covers 15 residues. Trimming removed 10 bases from V and 6 bases from J, with 19 bases in between. From germline, CDR1 is LNHNV and CDR2 YYDKDF (reference sequence). The entire variable domain, with the rest obtained from reference TRBV15 and TRBJ1-6, is as follows: DAMVIQNPRYQVTQFGKPVTLSCSQTLNHNVMYWYQQKSSQAPKLLFHYYDKDFNNEADTPDNFQSRRPNTSFCFLDIRSPGLGDTAMYLCARPHRDASNSPLHFGNGTRLTVT.

As regards this clone: Sequence at one end of the junction differs from germline and may be a read error. The V call is TRBV7-2, the J call TRBJ2-3; TRBD2 agrees at 12 bases. CDR1 is SGHTA, CDR2 FQGNSA, per germline. The CDR3 is 14 residues long. In DNA form, the CDR3 reads TGTGCCAGCAGCTTAAGGGCTAGCGGGGGGGTAGTGGATTTT. Translation: CASSLRASGGVVDF.

CDR3 loop: CASSEGQPNQPQHF. The CDR3 DNA sequence: TGTGCCAGCTCAGAGGGACAGCCAAATCAGCCCCAGCATTTT. This chain links TRBV18 with TRBJ1-5, with 7 bases matching TRBD1. This CDR3 comprises 14 residues. Per germline, CDR1 KGHSH and CDR2 LQKENI. The V and J ends lost 5 bases and 4 bases, in that order; junction bases with no gene match: 5. Full variable domain (outside the CDR3, taken from reference TRBV18 and TRBJ1-5): NAGVMQNPRHLVRRRGQEARLRCSPMKGHSHVYWYRQLPEEGLKFMVYLQKENIIDESGMPKERFSAEFPKEGPSILRIQQVVRGDSAAYFCASSEGQPNQPQHFGDGTRLSIL.

The gene calls are TRBV28 and TRBJ2-1; 9 nucleotides agree with TRBD2. The germline V gene has CDR1 MDHEN and CDR2 SYDVKM. The J segment lost 4 bases and the V segment lost 6 bases, leaving 22 bases of the junction unmatched. The CDR3 loop spans 20 amino acids. CDR3 coding DNA: TGTGCCAGCAGCCCCGGGCCGTCAAGCGGGGGGCCCCTGTTTTACAATGAGCAGTTCTTC. This translates into CASSPGPSSGGPLFYNEQFF. Drawing the rest from reference TRBV28 and TRBJ2-1, the complete variable domain is DVKVTQSSRYLVKRTGEKVFLECVQDMDHENMFWYRQDPGLGLRLIYFSYDVKMKEKGDIPEGYSVSREKKERFSLILESASTNQTSMYLCASSPGPSSGGPLFYNEQFFGPGTRLTVL.

The genes are TRBV12-3 or TRBV12-4 and TRBJ1-2, with 7 bases fitting TRBD1. This CDR3 comprises 13 residues. The V gene end was trimmed by 7 bases and the J gene end by 8 bases; junction bases not matched to a gene: 10. The CDR3 spells CASTTDRRIGYTF. In DNA, the CDR3 is TGTGCCAGCACCACGGACAGGCGGATCGGCTACACCTTC.

The chain employs TRBV3-1 (or the pseudogene TRBV3-2) and TRBJ1-3, with D tentatively TRBD1 (6 bases). V shed 4 bases and J shed 4 bases, with 14 bases lying between them. The CDR3 is 15 residues long. Germline CDR1 reads LGHDT; CDR2 reads YNNKEL (reference sequence). This CDR3 reads CASSPRGAEGNTIYF. CDR3 in DNA: TGTGCCAGCAGCCCCCGGGGGGCTGAAGGAAACACCATATATTTT.

The chain has TRBV2 and TRBJ1-2; TRBD1 matches 10 bases. This CDR3 spans 15 amino acids. With 4 bases clipped from V and 2 bases from J, the junction kept 4 bases outside the gene matches. The germline gives CDR1 SNHLY, CDR2 FYNNEI. In DNA form, the CDR3 reads TGTGCCAGCAGTGGCCGGACAGGGGGGAACTATGGCTACACCTTC. The encoded protein is CASSGRTGGNYGYTF. The whole variable domain, remainder taken from reference TRBV2 and TRBJ1-2, is EPEVTQTPSHQVTQMGQEVILRCVPISNHLYFYWYRQILGQKVEFLVSFYNNEISEKSEIFDDQFSVERPDGSNFTLKIRSTKLEDSAMYFCASSGRTGGNYGYTFGSGTRLTVV.

The V gene is TRBV18, the J gene TRBJ2-5; TRBD2 matches 15 bases. Looked up from germline, CDR1 is KGHSH and CDR2 is LQKENI. V lost 3 bases, J lost 2 bases, and 1 base stayed unmatched. CDR3 length equals 16 residues. As DNA, the CDR3 is TGTGCCAGCTCACCCGGGACTAGCGGGGGGCAAGAGACCCAGTACTTC. Protein product: CASSPGTSGGQETQYF.

The rearrangement uses TRBV2 and TRBJ1-1, with D possibly being TRBD1 (6 bases). The CDR3 has 12 residues. Deletions cut 3 bases from V and 11 bases from J, with 13 bases between. Germline CDR1 is SNHLY and CDR2 is FYNNEI. The CDR3 DNA sequence: TGTGCCAGCAGTGAGGGGGCGTTACTGGCTTTCTTT. Residues: CASSEGALLAFF.

The chain joins TRBV5-1 to TRBJ2-1; TRBD1 is a possible D gene (6 bases). V lost 1 base and J lost 3, with 14 bases in between. CDR1 and CDR2 (germline): SGHRS, YFSETQ. The CDR3 covers 16 residues. The CDR3 bases are TGCGCCAGCAGCTTGCAACAGGGCTCAGTCTACAATGAGCAGTTCTTC. Translated, it gives CASSLQQGSVYNEQFF.

CDR3 nucleotide sequence: TGTGCTGGTGACACGGCCTCAGGTGGAAACACCATATATTTT. The encoded protein is CAGDTASGGNTIYF. The V gene is TRBV12-5, the J gene TRBJ1-3; D unresolved. The CDR3 has 14 residues. In germline, CDR1 is LGHNT, CDR2 FRNRAP. Trimming pared 11 bases from V and 3 bases from J, leaving 17 bases between. The full variable domain, completed using reference TRBV12-5 and TRBJ1-3, is DARVTQTPRHKVTEMGQEVTMRCQPILGHNTVFWYRQTMMQGLELLAYFRNRAPLDDSGMPKDRFSAEMPDATLATLKIQPSEPRDSAVYFCAGDTASGGNTIYFGEGSWLTVV.

The V and J genes are TRBV6-5 and TRBJ1-5, with a tentative D call TRBD1 (6 bases). With 4 bases removed from V and 5 bases from J, the gap between germline ends came to 12 bases. CDR1 is MNHEY, CDR2 SVGAGI, per germline. CDR3 length: 14 amino acids. Here the CDR3 reads CASSSTGRDQPQHF. In DNA, the CDR3 is TGTGCCAGCAGTTCAACAGGGAGGGATCAGCCCCAGCATTTT.

The chain is built from TRBV10-1 and TRBJ1-2; 9 nucleotides agree with TRBD1. Germline V gene sequence: CDR1 WNHNN, CDR2 SYGVQD (reference sequence). V lost 4 bases, J lost 7 bases, and 4 bases stayed unmatched. The CDR3 spans 13 residues. CDR3 in amino acids: CASSGDRASGYTF. CDR3 nucleotide sequence: TGCGCCAGCAGTGGGGACAGGGCGTCTGGCTACACCTTC.

Only one count was recorded for this clone. V is TRBV4-1 and J is TRBJ1-3; a weak D match, TRBD1 (5 bases). Germline CDR1 and CDR2: MGHRA and YSYEKL. This CDR3 has 17 residues. The ends were cut back, 4 bases at V and 0 bases at J, with 16 bases in the middle. CDR3 bases: TGCGCCAGCAGCCTTCTTACGACAGAATTCTCTGGAAACACCATATATTTT. This sequence encodes CASSLLTTEFSGNTIYF.

This clone was observed a single time. Here the CDR3 reads CASSQQGAGEQYF. The DNA for the CDR3 is TGCGCCAGCAGTCAACAGGGGGCTGGCGAGCAGTACTTC. The J gene is TRBJ2-7, the V gene TRBV10-1, with 9 bases fitting TRBD1. The trim removed 5 bases at V and 6 bases at J, leaving 5 bases unmatched. The CDR3 is made up of 13 amino acids. CDR1 is WNHNN, CDR2 SYGVQD, per germline (reference sequence).

V usage is TRBV27 and J usage is TRBJ1-2; D gene unclear. V lost 0 bases to trimming and J lost 1 base, with 12 bases between them. The CDR3 consists of 16 residues. Germline CDR1 is MNHEY and CDR2 is SMNVEV (reference sequence). The CDR3 nucleotides are TGTGCCAGCAGTTTATCTCGCAACAGCAATAACTATGGCTACACCTTC. As protein: CASSLSRNSNNYGYTF.

V and J are TRBV10-3 and TRBJ1-1; TRBD1 matches 9 bases. The CDR3 sequence is 13 residues long. The ends lost 10 bases at V and 3 bases at J; junction bases unmatched: 6. Germline values: CDR1 ENHRY, CDR2 SYGVKD. CDR3 amino acids: CATGQGRDTEAFF. The CDR3, as DNA: TGTGCCACCGGACAGGGGAGGGACACTGAAGCTTTCTTT.

The chain is built from TRBV5-4 and TRBJ2-2; possible D gene TRBD2, 6 bases. The CDR3 runs to 16 residues. V lost 4 bases and J 6 bases, leaving 19 bases between the germline ends. Germline-derived CDR1 and CDR2 are SGHNT and YYREEE (reference sequence). CDR3 loop: CASSPYSGVGPGELFF. DNA of the CDR3: TGTGCCAGCAGCCCATATAGCGGTGTAGGCCCCGGGGAGCTGTTTTTT.

The chain uses TRBV28 and TRBJ1-6; D is uncertain. Deletions cut 9 bases from V and 4 bases from J, with 7 bases between. The germline V gene encodes CDR1 MDHEN and CDR2 SYDVKM. CDR3 size: 12 residues. CDR3: CASVEYNSPLHF. DNA for the CDR3: TGTGCCAGTGTTGAGTATAATTCACCCCTCCACTTT.

The gene calls are TRBV5-1 and TRBJ2-1; 9 nucleotides align to TRBD1. The germline CDR1 and CDR2 sequences are SGHRS and YFSETQ. This CDR3 is built from 16 residues. The V and J ends lost 5 bases and 7 bases, in that order; junction bases with no gene match: 13. The CDR3 coding sequence is TGCGCCAGCAGTTCCGGGACAGGGTTACCGTCAAATGAGCAGTTCTTC. The encoded protein is CASSSGTGLPSNEQFF.

This rearrangement joins TRBV27 to TRBJ2-5; D may be TRBD2 (6 bases). Germline V gene lookup returns CDR1 MNHEY and CDR2 SMNVEV (reference sequence). V was cut by 3 bases and J by 5 bases, with 13 bases left in between. The CDR3 runs to 14 residues. The CDR3, as DNA: TGTGCCAGCAGTTTCGGGGGTAGACAGGAGACCCAGTACTTC. Its protein product is CASSFGGRQETQYF.

This clone was observed a single time. This sequence joins TRBV30 and TRBJ2-3; 7 nucleotides line up with TRBD2. This CDR3 spans 15 amino acids. V lost 0 bases and J lost 2; bases outside the gene matches: 5. Germline-derived CDR1 and CDR2 are GTSNPN and SVGIG (reference sequence). The CDR3 nucleotides are TGTGCCTGGAGTGTACCGGGGGGACTCACAGATACGCAGTATTTT. This sequence encodes CAWSVPGGLTDTQYF.

The chain uses TRBV30 and TRBJ2-3; D might be TRBD2 (6 bases). CDR3 size: 14 residues. Trimming pared 5 bases from V and 0 bases from J, leaving 12 bases between. Germline values: CDR1 GTSNPN, CDR2 SVGIG (reference sequence). CDR3 in amino acids: CAWGLGRSTDTQYF. The DNA of the CDR3 is TGTGCCTGGGGGCTAGGGAGGAGCACAGATACGCAGTATTTT.

The chain links TRBV5-4 to TRBJ2-3; 8 bases are shared with TRBD2. Trimming took 7 bases from V and 3 from J; bases not matched to a gene: 7. CDR3 length: 14 amino acids. Germline lookup yields CDR1 SGHNT and CDR2 YYREEE (reference sequence). The CDR3, as DNA: TGTGCCAGCCGCGGGGGACTAGTTACAGATACGCAGTATTTT. Its protein product is CASRGGLVTDTQYF. Using reference TRBV5-4 and TRBJ2-3 for the parts outside the CDR3, the full variable domain is ETGVTQSPTHLIKTRGQQVTLRCSSQSGHNTVSWYQQALGQGPQFIFQYYREEENGRGNFPPRFSGLQFPNYSSELNVNALELDDSALYLCASRGGLVTDTQYFGPGTRLTVL.

The chain couples TRBV29-1 to TRBJ1-1; 8 bases are shared with TRBD1. From germline, CDR1 is SQVTM and CDR2 ANQGSEA. V was clipped by 7 bases and J by 5 bases; unmatched bases: 6. This CDR3 is 12 amino acids long. The CDR3 nucleotides read TGCAGCGCTAAGGACAGGGATACTGAAGCTTTCTTT. It is translated as CSAKDRDTEAFF.

This sequence joins TRBV19 and TRBJ1-1; D is possibly TRBD1 (6 bases). Germline V gene data show CDR1 as LNHDA and CDR2 as SQIVND (reference sequence). CDR3 length equals 13 residues. The V end lost 7 bases, the J end lost 6 bases, and 15 bases lay between the germline ends. The CDR3 is CASIGGAGAEAFF. The CDR3 region has the DNA TGTGCCAGTATTGGGGGCGCGGGGGCTGAAGCTTTCTTT.

This rearrangement joins TRBV7-2 to TRBJ1-3; TRBD1 matches at 11 bases. Unmatched junction bases numbered 10, after V lost 5 bases and J lost 7 bases. Germline-derived CDR1 and CDR2 are SGHTA and FQGNSA. The length of the CDR3 is 16 residues. The CDR3 DNA reads TGTGCCAGCAGCCTAAGCCCCGGGACAGGGGGGAACACCATATATTTT. Amino acids: CASSLSPGTGGNTIYF. Filled out from reference TRBV7-2 and TRBJ1-3, the complete variable domain reads GAGVSQSPSNKVTEKGKDVELRCDPISGHTALYWYRQSLGQGLEFLIYFQGNSAPDKSGLPSDRFSAERTGGSVSTLTIQRTQQEDSAVYLCASSLSPGTGGNTIYFGEGSWLTVV.